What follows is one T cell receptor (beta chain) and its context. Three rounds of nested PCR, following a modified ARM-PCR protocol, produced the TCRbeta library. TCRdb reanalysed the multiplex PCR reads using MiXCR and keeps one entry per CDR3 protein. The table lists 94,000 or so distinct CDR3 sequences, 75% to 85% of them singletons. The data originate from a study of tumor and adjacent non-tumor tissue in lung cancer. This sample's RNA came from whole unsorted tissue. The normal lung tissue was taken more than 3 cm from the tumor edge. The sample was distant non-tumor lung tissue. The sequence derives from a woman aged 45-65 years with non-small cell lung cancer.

The CDR3 DNA reads TGTGCCAGCAGTTTACAGGGGATGAACACTGAAGGCTTCTTT. It encodes CASSLQGMNTEGFF. The chain has TRBV12-3 or TRBV12-4 and TRBJ1-1; possibly TRBD1 for D (6 bases). Trimming left V 2 bases short and J 14 bases short, with 21 bases between. The CDR3 consists of 14 residues.